The sequence of this T cell receptor beta chain was determined in a study of cytomegalovirus exposure and HLA in healthy donors. V was pared by 4 bases and J by 6 bases, with 6 bases of the junction left unmatched. This CDR3 has 14 amino acids. Germline V gives CDR1 SGHRS, CDR2 YFSETQ. This PCR relied on a set of 60 Vbeta primers and 13 Jbeta primers. TCRdb's copy holds only in-frame clones and misses some; the assay was immunoSEQ multiplex PCR. Its table records 55,000 to 75,000 clones. This chain connects TRBV5-1 to TRBJ2-7; 11 nucleotides match TRBD1. This receptor was obtained from a woman aged 25-40 years in good health and CMV-seronegative. Input material: PBMCs. CDR3 region: CASSPGQGESEQYF. The CDR3 DNA follows: TGCGCCAGCAGCCCGGGACAGGGGGAGAGCGAGCAGTACTTC.